Presented here are 16 T cell receptor beta chains from one specimen sequenced in a study of cytomegalovirus exposure and HLA in healthy donors. With 60 Vbeta and 13 Jbeta primers, the PCR was carried out. Repertoires were generated with immunoSEQ multiplex PCR, while TCRdb's copy carries only in-frame clones and drops some. This sample's table reports over 80,000 clones. The specimen sequenced was PBMCs. The receptor set was obtained from a girl aged 10 to 17 in good health and CMV-seropositive.

The V and J genes are TRBV4-1 and TRBJ1-1, with D perhaps matching TRBD1 (6 bases). Germline CDR1 MGHRA, CDR2 YSYEKL. The CDR3 consists of 16 residues. V lost 2 bases and J 4 bases, leaving 17 bases between the germline ends. CDR3 in amino acids: CASSQSPEEGGTEAFF. In DNA form, the CDR3 reads TGCGCCAGCAGCCAATCCCCGGAGGAAGGGGGCACTGAAGCTTTCTTT.

This chain connects TRBV7-9 to TRBJ1-4, with 7 nucleotides matching TRBD1. From germline, CDR1 is SEHNR and CDR2 FQNEAQ (reference sequence). The ends lost 5 bases at V and 0 bases at J; junction bases unmatched: 3. This CDR3 comprises 15 residues. CDR3 sequence: CASSNTGATNEKLFF. CDR3 sequence (DNA): TGTGCCAGCAGCAATACAGGGGCAACTAATGAAAAACTGTTTTTT.

The chain is built from TRBV7-9 and TRBJ2-3; D remains unclear. The CDR3 is 14 residues long. The V end was cut by 1 base, the J end by 7 bases, with 12 bases between. In germline, CDR1 is SEHNR, CDR2 FQNEAQ (reference sequence). CDR3: CASSLESDDYTQYF. DNA for the CDR3: TGTGCCAGCAGCTTAGAATCGGATGACTATACGCAGTATTTT.

This rearrangement joins TRBV4-1 to TRBJ2-3; maybe TRBD2 (6 bases). Germline CDR1 and CDR2: MGHRA and YSYEKL. Trimming pared 1 base from V and 1 base from J, leaving 9 bases between. This CDR3 has 15 amino acids. CDR3 amino acids: CASSQVSSGTDTQYF. The CDR3 coding sequence is TGCGCCAGCAGCCAAGTGTCTAGCGGCACAGATACGCAGTATTTT.

The chain combines TRBV5-6 with TRBJ1-5; 11 positions agree with TRBD1. Germline CDR1 SGHDT, CDR2 YYEEEE. The CDR3 is made up of 14 amino acids. V was clipped by 4 bases and J by 6 bases; unmatched bases: 3. The CDR3 loop is CASSAGTGGQPQHF. The DNA for the CDR3 is TGTGCCAGCAGCGCTGGGACAGGGGGTCAGCCCCAGCATTTT. The complete variable domain, with remaining parts taken from reference TRBV5-6 and TRBJ1-5, reads DAGVTQSPTHLIKTRGQQVTLRCSPKSGHDTVSWYQQALGQGPQFIFQYYEEEERQRGNFPDRFSGHQFPNYSSELNVNALLLGDSALYLCASSAGTGGQPQHFGDGTRLSIL.

For the CDR3, the DNA is TGTGCCAGCAGCCCATATGGGACAAGGCAAGAAGCTTTCTTT. Protein product: CASSPYGTRQEAFF. The V and J genes are TRBV6-5 and TRBJ1-1; possible D gene TRBD1, 6 bases. Trimming left V 6 bases short and J 8 bases short, with 19 bases between. CDR1 MNHEY and CDR2 SVGAGI come from the germline V gene. CDR3 length: 14 amino acids.

This sequence joins TRBV6-5 and TRBJ2-1; a weak D match, TRBD1 (8 bases). The V and J ends lost 5 bases and 8 bases respectively, with 13 bases between them. Germline lookup yields CDR1 MNHEY and CDR2 SVGAGI. The CDR3 consists of 13 residues. CDR3 loop: CASSRTGRDEQFF. CDR3 sequence (DNA): TGTGCCAGCAGTCGGACAGGGAGGGATGAGCAGTTCTTC.

CDR3 protein: CASSYSVGKGAYEQYF. The CDR3 DNA reads as TGTGCCAGCAGTTACTCTGTGGGGAAGGGGGCCTACGAGCAGTACTTC. The V call is TRBV6-5, the J call TRBJ2-7, with a tentative D call TRBD1 (6 bases). CDR1 is MNHEY and CDR2 is SVGAGI in the germline V gene. Trimming removed 0 bases from V and 2 bases from J, with 14 bases in between. This CDR3 spans 16 amino acids.

The rearrangement links TRBV5-6 to TRBJ2-7; D gene unclear. Germline assignment: CDR1 SGHDT and CDR2 YYEEEE. CDR3 length: 14 amino acids. Trimming stripped 5 bases from V and 2 bases from J, with 14 bases between. The CDR3 DNA sequence: TGTGCCAGCAGGGCGGAAAGTTTTACCTACGAGCAGTACTTC. It encodes CASRAESFTYEQYF.

The chain links TRBV12-5 to TRBJ1-1; D is unclear. CDR3 size: 11 residues. Trimming stripped 7 bases from V and 7 bases from J, with 10 bases between. Germline CDR1 and CDR2: LGHNT and FRNRAP. The CDR3 reads CASALGDEAFF. CDR3 sequence (DNA): TGTGCTAGTGCCTTGGGAGATGAAGCTTTCTTT.

V and J are TRBV7-9 and TRBJ2-3; TRBD2 agrees at 10 bases. Germline CDR1 SEHNR, CDR2 FQNEAQ (reference sequence). This CDR3 spans 16 amino acids. The J segment lost 2 bases and the V segment lost 2 bases, leaving 4 bases of the junction unmatched. The CDR3 here is CASSLPSGGLTDTQYF. CDR3 DNA sequence: TGTGCCAGCAGCTTACCTAGCGGGGGCCTCACAGATACGCAGTATTTT.

This chain connects TRBV19 to TRBJ1-6; 8 nucleotides align to TRBD1. Germline V lookup: CDR1 LNHDA, CDR2 SQIVND (reference sequence). The junction had 10 bases not matched to a gene; V was cut back by 3 bases and J by 6 bases. The CDR3 has 17 residues. CDR3 protein: CASSMAGQGSGNSPLHF. The CDR3 DNA reads as TGTGCCAGTAGTATGGCCGGACAGGGCTCGGGTAATTCACCCCTCCACTTT. The variable domain in full, with the rest retrieved from reference TRBV19 and TRBJ1-6, is DGGITQSPKYLFRKEGQNVTLSCEQNLNHDAMYWYRQDPGQGLRLIYYSQIVNDFQKGDIAEGYSVSREKKESFPLTVTSAQKNPTAFYLCASSMAGQGSGNSPLHFGNGTRLTVT.

The chain recombines TRBV19 with TRBJ1-4; D ambiguous. The CDR3 sequence is 15 residues long. V was shortened by 6 bases and J by 0 bases, with 11 bases between the two germline ends. CDR1 LNHDA and CDR2 SQIVND come from the germline V gene (reference sequence). CDR3 sequence (DNA): TGTGCCAGTAGCTTTAGCAGTGCAACTAATGAAAAACTGTTTTTT. Protein sequence: CASSFSSATNEKLFF.

This chain joins TRBV7-2 and TRBJ1-3, with D possibly being TRBD1 (6 bases). Trimming took 1 base from V and 0 from J, leaving 7 bases between them. Per germline, CDR1 SGHTA and CDR2 FQGNSA. The CDR3 extends over 15 amino acids. The CDR3 region has the DNA TGTGCCAGCAGCTTAGACAGGGTCTCTGGAAACACCATATATTTT. Amino acids: CASSLDRVSGNTIYF.

Here the CDR3 DNA reads TGTGCCAGCAGGTCGGGACAGATGGGCCGCTTCGACGAAAAACTGTTTTTT. Its protein is CASRSGQMGRFDEKLFF. The V gene is TRBV25-1, the J gene TRBJ1-4; TRBD1 matches at 7 bases. The CDR3 is 17 residues long. The V and J ends lost 6 bases and 8 bases, in that order; junction bases with no gene match: 18. Germline-derived CDR1 and CDR2 are MGHDK and SYGVNS.

Written as DNA, the CDR3 is TGTGCCAGCAGTGAACGGGGGGGACAAGAGACCCAGTACTTC. Protein product: CASSERGGQETQYF. J is TRBJ2-5 and V is TRBV6-4; 8 bases map to TRBD2. Germline trimming cut 3 bases from V and 2 bases from J; bases unmatched to any gene: 2. The CDR3 covers 14 residues. From germline, CDR1 is MRHNA and CDR2 SNTAGT.